These 23 T cell receptor beta chains share one sample of origin, sequenced in a study of blood T cell repertoires in COVID-19. Some clones are missing from TCRdb's copy, which holds only in-frame ones; the method was immunoSEQ multiplex PCR. The table has about 98,000 clones, roughly 87% seen once. Sequences were obtained from peripheral blood. The receptor source for this set is a man aged 45-65 years with active COVID-19.

The chain is built from TRBV3-1 (or the pseudogene TRBV3-2) and TRBJ2-3; 9 nucleotides line up with TRBD1. Per germline, CDR1 LGHDT and CDR2 YNNKEL (reference sequence). Trimming removed 3 bases from V and 0 bases from J; junction bases left unmatched: 16. The CDR3 is 20 residues long. This chain's CDR3 is CASSQRDRDRDHLSTDTQYF. CDR3 sequence (DNA): TGTGCCAGCAGCCAGAGAGACCGGGACAGGGACCACCTGAGCACAGATACGCAGTATTTT.

The chain carries TRBV4-3 and TRBJ1-5; TRBD1 is a possible D gene (6 bases). The CDR3 contains 13 residues. The germline V gene has CDR1 LGHNA and CDR2 YSLEER. With 3 bases removed from V and 6 bases from J, the gap between germline ends came to 9 bases. The CDR3 loop is CASSQVQGQPQHF. As DNA, the CDR3 is TGCGCCAGCAGCCAGGTACAGGGTCAGCCCCAGCATTTT.

Here the CDR3 DNA reads TGTGCCAGCAGCTTAAGTCGTGGAGACATTCAGTACTTC. It yields the protein CASSLSRGDIQYF. The J gene is TRBJ2-4, the V gene TRBV7-9; D gene ambiguous. Germline CDR1 and CDR2: SEHNR and FQNEAQ (reference sequence). V was pared by 2 bases and J by 8 bases, with 10 bases between. The CDR3 totals 13 residues.

This chain joins TRBV2 and TRBJ1-5; D is perhaps TRBD1 (6 bases). Trimming cost V 7 bases and J 5 bases, with 18 bases left between them. The CDR3 covers 15 residues. Germline CDR1 is SNHLY and CDR2 is FYNNEI. The CDR3 loop is CASKFSRAGDQPQHF. The CDR3 DNA reads as TGTGCCAGCAAGTTTTCCAGGGCAGGGGATCAGCCCCAGCATTTT.

This chain connects TRBV5-4 to TRBJ2-4; TRBD1 might be the D (5 bases). CDR1 is SGHNT, CDR2 YYREEE, per germline (reference sequence). This CDR3 has 16 amino acids. V was trimmed by 2 bases and J by 0 bases, leaving 12 bases between them. The CDR3 here is CASSFKTVLAKNIQYF. CDR3 DNA sequence: TGTGCCAGCAGCTTTAAGACAGTTCTAGCCAAAAACATTCAGTACTTC.

The CDR3 sequence: CASSPPGTAEGAFF. The CDR3 coding sequence is TGTGCCAGCTCACCACCCGGGACGGCGGAGGGAGCTTTCTTT. The chain combines TRBV18 with TRBJ1-1; the D gene is possibly TRBD1 (5 bases). Germline V lookup: CDR1 KGHSH, CDR2 LQKENI. The CDR3 sequence is 14 residues long. V was pared by 0 bases and J by 10 bases, with 15 bases between.

This clone has a single count. V is TRBV19 and J is TRBJ1-5; D is ambiguous. This CDR3 is built from 14 residues. Trimming took off 6 bases at V and 7 bases at J, with 16 bases between the two ends. Germline V CDR1 and CDR2: LNHDA, SQIVND (reference sequence). The DNA for the CDR3 is TGTGCCAGTAGCCCCGGAGAGGGCTGGCAGCCCCAGCATTTT. It translates to CASSPGEGWQPQHF.

The chain employs TRBV10-2 and TRBJ2-1, with D possibly matching TRBD1 (6 bases). Per germline, CDR1 WSHSY and CDR2 SAAADI. The CDR3 is made up of 14 amino acids. V was trimmed by 10 bases and J by 6 bases, leaving 19 bases between them. For the CDR3, the DNA is TGCGCCACCTCTCCGAGCCAGGGGCCCAATGAGCAGTTCTTC. This translates into CATSPSQGPNEQFF.

This chain links TRBV15 with TRBJ2-3; 9 bases map to TRBD2. Trimming took 6 bases from V and 7 from J; bases not matched to a gene: 14. This CDR3 contains 16 residues. Germline loops: CDR1 LNHNV, CDR2 YYDKDF (reference sequence). For the CDR3, the DNA is TGTGCCACCAGTATGGCCCCGGGGCGGGGGGGATATACGCAGTATTTT. It specifies CATSMAPGRGGYTQYF.

The chain uses TRBV7-9 and TRBJ2-3, with 7 nucleotides matching TRBD2. The junction had 4 bases not matched to a gene; V was cut back by 5 bases and J by 2 bases. Germline values: CDR1 SEHNR, CDR2 FQNEAQ (reference sequence). The CDR3 spans 14 residues. CDR3 sequence reads: CASSRGTTTDTQYF. In DNA, the CDR3 is TGTGCCAGCAGCCGCGGGACTACCACAGATACGCAGTATTTT. Drawing the rest from reference TRBV7-9 and TRBJ2-3, the complete variable domain is DTGVSQNPRHKITKRGQNVTFRCDPISEHNRLYWYRQTLGQGPEFLTYFQNEAQLEKSRLLSDRFSAERPKGSFSTLEIQRTEQGDSAMYLCASSRGTTTDTQYFGPGTRLTVL.

V usage is TRBV29-1 and J usage is TRBJ2-5; TRBD2 aligns across 9 bases. Trimming cost V 1 base and J 1 base; bases outside gene matches: 4. The CDR3 is 15 residues long. Germline V gene data show CDR1 as SQVTM and CDR2 as ANQGSEA. The chain's CDR3 is CSVEVQRGVQETQYF. CDR3 coding DNA: TGCAGCGTTGAAGTCCAGCGGGGGGTCCAAGAGACCCAGTACTTC.

The V call is TRBV30, the J call TRBJ1-2, with D possibly being TRBD1 (5 bases). CDR3 length equals 10 residues. Trimming stripped 3 bases from V and 8 bases from J, with 7 bases between. Germline assignment: CDR1 GTSNPN and CDR2 SVGIG (reference sequence). CDR3 sequence (DNA): TGTGCCTGGAGGAAGGGGGGCTACACCTTC. Its protein is CAWRKGGYTF.

The CDR3 DNA is TGTGCCAGCAGCTTAGTGTCTGGCTGGGCTCGGCCCGGGGAGTATGGCTACACCTTC. Residues: CASSLVSGWARPGEYGYTF. The chain employs TRBV7-9 and TRBJ1-2; D call uncertain. V was clipped by 1 base and J by 5 bases, with 26 bases between them. CDR1 SEHNR and CDR2 FQNEAQ come from the germline V gene (reference sequence). This CDR3 region has 19 residues.

The rearrangement uses TRBV9 and TRBJ2-5, with 11 bases identical to TRBD2. This CDR3 region has 15 residues. V was clipped by 2 bases and J by 5 bases; unmatched bases: 5. From germline, CDR1 is SGDLS and CDR2 YYNGEE. CDR3 in amino acids: CASSVSGGARETQYF. In nucleotides, the CDR3 is TGTGCCAGCAGCGTTAGCGGGGGGGCCCGTGAGACCCAGTACTTC.

The V call is TRBV12-3 or TRBV12-4, the J call TRBJ2-2; a weak D match, TRBD2 (5 bases). Trimming pared 3 bases from V and 6 bases from J, leaving 8 bases between. The CDR3 loop spans 13 amino acids. CDR3: CASSLGEPGELFF. CDR3 DNA sequence: TGTGCCAGCAGTTTGGGAGAGCCCGGGGAGCTGTTTTTT.

The chain employs TRBV24-1 and TRBJ2-1, with D tentatively TRBD1 (6 bases). Trimming cost V 2 bases and J 9 bases, with 16 bases left between them. The CDR3 covers 15 residues. Germline lookup yields CDR1 KGHDR and CDR2 SFDVKD. In nucleotides, the CDR3 is TGTGCCACCAGTGATTCAGGGGTCTCGTCCTCTGAGCAGTTCTTC. Encoded protein: CATSDSGVSSSEQFF.

The chain links TRBV5-4 to TRBJ2-1; a weak D match, TRBD1 (5 bases). This CDR3 is 12 amino acids long. CDR1 and CDR2 (germline): SGHNT, YYREEE (reference sequence). Trimming shortened V by 5 bases and J by 6 bases, and 9 bases separated the two germline ends. DNA for the CDR3: TGTGCCAGCAGACAGGACCGCAATGAGCAGTTCTTC. As protein: CASRQDRNEQFF. The full variable domain, in which reference TRBV5-4 and TRBJ2-1 provide the parts outside the CDR3, is ETGVTQSPTHLIKTRGQQVTLRCSSQSGHNTVSWYQQALGQGPQFIFQYYREEENGRGNFPPRFSGLQFPNYSSELNVNALELDDSALYLCASRQDRNEQFFGPGTRLTVL.

The chain is built from TRBV18 and TRBJ2-7; possibly TRBD1 for D (5 bases). Trimming removed 5 bases from V and 2 bases from J, with 16 bases in between. The length of the CDR3 is 15 residues. The germline gives CDR1 KGHSH, CDR2 LQKENI. The CDR3 DNA is TGTGCCAGCTCAACTTGGCGACAGTCCCCCTACGAGCAGTACTTC. Residues: CASSTWRQSPYEQYF.

The V gene is TRBV18, the J gene TRBJ2-5, with D hard to call. The CDR3 contains 12 residues. Deletions cut 1 base from V and 6 bases from J, with 6 bases between. Germline V gives CDR1 KGHSH, CDR2 LQKENI. CDR3 sequence (DNA): TGTGCCAGCTCACCACAGGAGAAGACCCAGTACTTC. This translates into CASSPQEKTQYF.

J is TRBJ2-6 and V is TRBV2, with 7 bases that match TRBD1. CDR3 length: 19 amino acids. V was clipped by 3 bases and J by 1 base; unmatched bases: 12. Germline-derived CDR1 and CDR2 are SNHLY and FYNNEI. CDR3 region: CASSERTGPLLSGANVLTF. In DNA form, the CDR3 reads TGTGCCAGCAGTGAGAGGACAGGCCCCCTTCTGTCTGGGGCCAACGTCCTGACTTTC.

The chain combines TRBV6-5 with TRBJ1-2; TRBD1 is a possible D gene (5 bases). In germline, CDR1 is MNHEY, CDR2 SVGAGI. The germline V and J ends were trimmed by 0 bases and 7 bases, with 9 bases remaining between them. The CDR3 has 13 amino acids. CDR3 nucleotide sequence: TGTGCCAGCAGTTACTCGGGGGGGAGTGGCTACACCTTC. This codes for CASSYSGGSGYTF.

This chain uses TRBV19 with TRBJ2-3; 13 bases align to TRBD2. Trimming cost V 3 bases and J 9 bases; bases outside gene matches: 6. The CDR3 is 15 amino acids. Germline V CDR1 and CDR2: LNHDA, SQIVND (reference sequence). The CDR3 spells CASSMSGLAGATQYF. The CDR3 nucleotides are TGTGCCAGTAGTATGAGTGGACTAGCGGGGGCAACGCAGTATTTT.

The rearrangement links TRBV7-2 to TRBJ2-5; 8 bases are shared with TRBD2. This CDR3 region has 17 residues. Unmatched junction bases numbered 14, after V lost 1 base and J lost 7 bases. Germline V lookup: CDR1 SGHTA, CDR2 FQGNSA. CDR3 DNA sequence: TGTGCCAGCAGCTTAGGTTGGGCTGGCAGCGGGGGAGGGACCCAGTACTTC. Translation gives CASSLGWAGSGGGTQYF.